The 25 T cell receptor beta chains presented below share a single source sample, sequenced in a study of human T cells and chemical hapten exposure. This sample's time point: patch test 1, 2 weeks after DPC sensitization. Regarding treatment: therapeutic diphenylcyclopropenone sensitization with weekly scalp DPC. Using its own MiXCR run on the RACE reads, TCRdb lists one record per CDR3 protein. The sample consists of tens of thousands of distinct CDR3 sequences, 9.5% to 12% of them appearing once. The source was whole blood, collected in connection with sensitization to the hapten diphenylcyclopropenone (DPC). The receptor set was obtained from a woman in her forties or fifties with alopecia areata. Some clones in this sample may be carry-over from other donors' samples.

This clonotype appeared a few times. The chain is built from TRBV28 and TRBJ2-1; 7 nucleotides line up with TRBD2. CDR3 size: 15 residues. Looked up from germline, CDR1 is MDHEN and CDR2 is SYDVKM. V was clipped by 1 base and J by 4 bases; unmatched bases: 4. The CDR3 region is CASSLLGEGYNEQFF. DNA for the CDR3: TGTGCCAGCAGTTTATTGGGGGAGGGGTACAATGAGCAGTTCTTC. The variable domain in full, with the rest retrieved from reference TRBV28 and TRBJ2-1, is DVKVTQSSRYLVKRTGEKVFLECVQDMDHENMFWYRQDPGLGLRLIYFSYDVKMKEKGDIPEGYSVSREKKERFSLILESASTNQTSMYLCASSLLGEGYNEQFFGPGTRLTVL.

The chain joins TRBV18 to TRBJ2-3; D possibly uses TRBD1 or TRBD2 (6 bases each). V lost 3 bases and J 0 bases, leaving 10 bases between the germline ends. From germline, CDR1 is KGHSH and CDR2 LQKENI. This CDR3 region has 15 residues. The DNA of the CDR3 is TGTGCCAGCTCACCGGAGGGACATAGCACAGATACGCAGTATTTT. Protein product: CASSPEGHSTDTQYF.

The table lists this clonotype with a few counts. This sequence joins TRBV7-2 and TRBJ2-5, with D perhaps matching TRBD2 (5 bases). Germline values: CDR1 SGHTA, CDR2 FQGNSA. Trimming removed 5 bases from V and 4 bases from J, with 8 bases in between. This CDR3 has 12 amino acids. The CDR3: CASSRGLETQYF. The CDR3 nucleotides read TGTGCCAGCAGCCGAGGGTTAGAGACCCAGTACTTC.

This clonotype was detected many times. The chain combines TRBV12-3 or TRBV12-4 with TRBJ1-1; weak D call: TRBD1 (5 bases). The CDR3 is 15 amino acids. The germline V and J ends were trimmed by 1 base and 3 bases, with 12 bases remaining between them. For the CDR3, the DNA is TGTGCCAGCAGTTTAGTAAGAAAAGGGGACACTGAAGCTTTCTTT. This encodes CASSLVRKGDTEAFF.

The V gene is TRBV2, the J gene TRBJ2-1; 7 bases are shared with TRBD1. The germline CDR1 and CDR2 sequences are SNHLY and FYNNEI. CDR3 length equals 16 residues. V lost 6 bases, J lost 0 bases, and 8 bases stayed unmatched. The CDR3 spells CASSKQGTNSYNEQFF. CDR3 sequence (DNA): TGTGCCAGCAGCAAACAGGGGACCAACTCCTACAATGAGCAGTTCTTC. The variable domain in full, completed from reference TRBV2 and TRBJ2-1, reads EPEVTQTPSHQVTQMGQEVILRCVPISNHLYFYWYRQILGQKVEFLVSFYNNEISEKSEIFDDQFSVERPDGSNFTLKIRSTKLEDSAMYFCASSKQGTNSYNEQFFGPGTRLTVL.

This clonotype turned up a few times. J is TRBJ2-3 and V is TRBV3-2; TRBD2 is the table's D call, not checked against the DNA. TRBV3-2 is tagged as a pseudogene. This CDR3 has 18 amino acids. CDR3 in amino acids: CASSQWPSGPTNTDTQYF. Here the CDR3 DNA reads TGTGCCAGCAGCCAATGGCCTAGCGGGCCGACTAACACAGATACGCAGTATTTT.

This chain connects TRBV20-1 to TRBJ2-1; 11 nucleotides align to TRBD2. The J segment lost 2 bases and the V segment lost 3 bases, leaving 3 bases of the junction unmatched. CDR1 DFQATT and CDR2 SNEGSKA come from the germline V gene (reference sequence). The CDR3 is made up of 15 amino acids. The CDR3 DNA is TGCAGTGCTAGCCCGACTAGCGGGACCTACAATGAGCAGTTCTTC. It yields the protein CSASPTSGTYNEQFF.

This clonotype was detected many times. This chain uses TRBV20-1 with TRBJ2-7; 7 bases map to TRBD1. V gave up 3 bases and J gave up 4 bases; unmatched junction bases: 9. CDR1 DFQATT and CDR2 SNEGSKA come from the germline V gene (reference sequence). The length of the CDR3 is 14 residues. CDR3: CSASQQGRTYEQYF. The CDR3 nucleotides read TGCAGTGCTAGCCAACAGGGGCGGACGTACGAGCAGTACTTC.

The chain recombines TRBV4-2 with TRBJ2-4; D is unclear. The CDR3 spans 13 residues. The germline V gene has CDR1 LGHNA and CDR2 YNFKEQ. V gave up 3 bases and J gave up 8 bases, with 11 bases separating them. For the CDR3, the DNA is TGTGCCAGCAGCCAGGGGATGGTGGACATTCAGTACTTC. Translated, it gives CASSQGMVDIQYF.

The rearrangement links TRBV7-3 to TRBJ2-3; 10 bases map to TRBD2. The trim removed 4 bases at V and 10 bases at J, leaving 11 bases unmatched. This CDR3 is 15 amino acids long. Germline V gene data show CDR1 as SGHTA and CDR2 as FQGTGA. In nucleotides, the CDR3 is TGTGCCAGCAGCTCCGCCCCCCCAGCGGGAGGGGCGCAGTATTTT. The encoded protein is CASSSAPPAGGAQYF.

The chain combines TRBV29-1 with TRBJ2-1, with D perhaps matching TRBD1 (5 bases). Trimming cost V 4 bases and J 8 bases, with 6 bases left between them. From germline, CDR1 is SQVTM and CDR2 ANQGSEA. The CDR3 covers 10 residues. For the CDR3, the DNA is TGCAGCGTTGCCAGGGATGAGCAGTTCTTC. It codes for CSVARDEQFF.

As concerns this clonotype: A much bigger clone sits one base away, suggesting this may be a read error. The V and J genes are TRBV4-2 and TRBJ2-3; 10 bases match TRBD1. Germline CDR1 reads LGHNA; CDR2 reads YNFKEQ. The CDR3 has 18 residues. The CDR3 sequence is CVSSQVQPGTGVGDTQYF. The CDR3 DNA reads as TGTGTCAGCAGCCAAGTTCAGCCAGGGACAGGGGTTGGAGATACGCAGTATTTT.

This clonotype was seen repeatedly, ten times or more. The gene calls are TRBV7-2 and TRBJ1-2; TRBD1 might be the D (6 bases). Germline CDR1 is SGHTA and CDR2 is FQGNSA. Trimming removed 5 bases at V and 4 bases at J, with 14 bases between. CDR3 length: 14 amino acids. The CDR3 sequence is CASSGTGQSYGYTF. CDR3 DNA sequence: TGTGCCAGCAGCGGAACAGGACAGAGCTATGGCTACACCTTC.

This clonotype was seen many times. The chain combines TRBV18 with TRBJ1-5; D is possibly TRBD1 (6 bases). Germline loops: CDR1 KGHSH, CDR2 LQKENI. V lost 5 bases and J 6 bases, leaving 20 bases between the germline ends. CDR3 length: 16 amino acids. The CDR3 sequence: CASSAQGQGPSQPQHF. CDR3 bases: TGTGCCAGCTCAGCCCAGGGGCAGGGGCCAAGTCAGCCCCAGCATTTT.

In its sample, this clonotype was seen many times. J is TRBJ2-7 and V is TRBV7-6; a possible D gene is TRBD1 (6 bases). Trimming pared 5 bases from V and 3 bases from J, leaving 14 bases between. From germline, CDR1 is SGHVS and CDR2 FNYEAQ. This CDR3 comprises 14 residues. This chain's CDR3 is CASSTPGQVYEQYF. Written as DNA, the CDR3 is TGTGCCAGCAGCACACCGGGACAAGTCTACGAGCAGTACTTC.

This clonotype was picked up many times. The chain is built from TRBV29-1 and TRBJ1-2; D is ambiguous. The CDR3 is 13 amino acids. V gave up 3 bases and J gave up 9 bases, with 17 bases separating them. The V gene's germline CDR1 is SQVTM and CDR2 ANQGSEA. CDR3: CSVDRAGQRSYTF. The DNA for the CDR3 is TGCAGCGTTGATCGGGCAGGCCAGCGAAGCTACACCTTC.

This clonotype was observed a handful of times. This chain connects TRBV7-9 to TRBJ2-5; 13 bases fit TRBD2. The CDR3 contains 17 residues. Losses at the gene ends were 0 bases for V and 5 bases for J; bases not matched to a gene: 6. The germline gives CDR1 SEHNR, CDR2 FQNEAQ (reference sequence). This chain's CDR3 is CASSLAGLAGPSETQYF. CDR3 bases: TGTGCCAGCAGCTTAGCGGGACTAGCGGGACCCAGTGAGACCCAGTACTTC. Using reference TRBV7-9 and TRBJ2-5 for the parts outside the CDR3, the full variable domain is DTGVSQNPRHKITKRGQNVTFRCDPISEHNRLYWYRQTLGQGPEFLTYFQNEAQLEKSRLLSDRFSAERPKGSFSTLEIQRTEQGDSAMYLCASSLAGLAGPSETQYFGPGTRLLVL.

This clonotype has just a few counts. CDR3: CASNPTGANTGELFF. The CDR3, as DNA: TGTGCCAGCAACCCGACAGGGGCGAACACCGGGGAGCTGTTTTTT. V is TRBV13 and J is TRBJ2-2; 8 bases agree with TRBD1. V was clipped by 7 bases and J by 0 bases; unmatched bases: 4. The CDR3 totals 15 residues. Germline CDR1 is PRHDT and CDR2 is FYEKMQ (reference sequence).

This clonotype has only a few counts. The chain employs TRBV7-2 and TRBJ2-3, with 8 nucleotides matching TRBD2. This CDR3 comprises 14 residues. Germline V gives CDR1 SGHTA, CDR2 FQGNSA. V gave up 6 bases and J gave up 5 bases; unmatched junction bases: 7. This CDR3 reads CASRNSGERDTQYF. CDR3 in DNA: TGTGCCAGCAGGAATAGCGGGGAGAGAGATACGCAGTATTTT. Combining the CDR3 with reference TRBV7-2 and TRBJ2-3 gives the whole variable domain GAGVSQSPSNKVTEKGKDVELRCDPISGHTALYWYRQSLGQGLEFLIYFQGNSAPDKSGLPSDRFSAERTGGSVSTLTIQRTQQEDSAVYLCASRNSGERDTQYFGPGTRLTVL.

This clonotype occurred a few times. This chain connects TRBV5-1 to TRBJ1-1; TRBD1 matches at 7 bases. Germline-derived CDR1 and CDR2 are SGHRS and YFSETQ. The CDR3 runs to 16 residues. Unmatched junction bases numbered 11, after V lost 4 bases and J lost 2 bases. CDR3 residues: CASSGAAGGTNTEAFF. For the CDR3, the DNA is TGCGCCAGCAGCGGTGCGGCAGGGGGAACCAACACTGAAGCTTTCTTT.

The CDR3 coding sequence is TGTGCCAGCAGACGACTAGCGGGAGGATACACCGGGGAGCTGTTTTTT. Translating gives CASRRLAGGYTGELFF. The gene calls are TRBV6-2 or TRBV6-3 and TRBJ2-2, with 13 bases aligning to TRBD2. Losses at the gene ends were 6 bases for V and 3 bases for J; bases not matched to a gene: 4. The CDR3 length is 16 residues. The germline V gene encodes CDR1 MNHEY and CDR2 SVGEGT.

This clonotype has a count of ten or more. The CDR3 DNA reads TGTGCCAGCAGTTTAGCCAGATTGTCGTACAATGAGCAGTTCTTC. Protein: CASSLARLSYNEQFF. This chain connects TRBV28 to TRBJ2-1; unclear D gene. From germline, CDR1 is MDHEN and CDR2 SYDVKM. The CDR3 runs 15 residues. V shed 2 bases and J shed 4 bases, with 12 bases lying between them.

This clonotype was recorded at least ten times. The chain carries TRBV7-2 and TRBJ1-5; 9 bases map to TRBD1. The CDR3 sequence is 17 residues long. Germline lookup yields CDR1 SGHTA and CDR2 FQGNSA. Trimming removed 6 bases from V and 0 bases from J; junction bases left unmatched: 9. For the CDR3, the DNA is TGTGCCAGCAGTCAGCAGGACAGGGGATATAGCAATCAGCCCCAGCATTTT. This encodes CASSQQDRGYSNQPQHF. The full variable domain, its missing parts supplied by reference TRBV7-2 and TRBJ1-5, is GAGVSQSPSNKVTEKGKDVELRCDPISGHTALYWYRQSLGQGLEFLIYFQGNSAPDKSGLPSDRFSAERTGGSVSTLTIQRTQQEDSAVYLCASSQQDRGYSNQPQHFGDGTRLSIL.

This clonotype was seen a few times. The chain has TRBV7-2 and TRBJ1-4; TRBD1 might be the D (6 bases). Germline-derived CDR1 and CDR2 are SGHTA and FQGNSA. V lost 5 bases, J lost 8 bases, and 15 bases lay in between. The CDR3 spans 14 residues. The CDR3 loop is CASSQGWRREKLFF. The DNA for the CDR3 is TGTGCCAGCAGCCAGGGGTGGCGGCGCGAAAAACTGTTTTTT.

This chain's CDR3 is CASSQGQPSYNSPLHF. CDR3 coding DNA: TGCGCCAGCAGCCAGGGACAGCCCTCCTATAATTCACCCCTCCACTTT. This sequence joins TRBV5-1 and TRBJ1-6; 7 nucleotides match TRBD1. From germline, CDR1 is SGHRS and CDR2 YFSETQ. V lost 4 bases and J lost 0; bases outside the gene matches: 4. The CDR3 covers 16 residues.